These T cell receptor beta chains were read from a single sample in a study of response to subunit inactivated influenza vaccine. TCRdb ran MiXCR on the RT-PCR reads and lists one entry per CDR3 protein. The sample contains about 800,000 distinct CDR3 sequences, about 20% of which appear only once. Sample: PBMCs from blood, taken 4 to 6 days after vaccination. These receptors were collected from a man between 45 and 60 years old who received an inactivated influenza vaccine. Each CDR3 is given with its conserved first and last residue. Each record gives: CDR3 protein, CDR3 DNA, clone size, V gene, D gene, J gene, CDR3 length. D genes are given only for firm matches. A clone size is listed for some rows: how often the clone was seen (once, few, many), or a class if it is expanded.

CDR3 protein: CASSQDYGVANVLTF
CDR3 DNA: TGCGCCAGCAGCCAAGATTATGGGGTGGCCAACGTCCTGACTTTC
clone size: few
V gene: TRBV4-3
D gene: -
J gene: TRBJ2-6
CDR3 length: 15

CDR3 protein: CASSPGVYEQYF
CDR3 DNA: TGCGCCAGCAGCCCAGGGGTGTACGAGCAGTACTTC
clone size: -
V gene: TRBV5-1
D gene: -
J gene: TRBJ2-7
CDR3 length: 12

CDR3 protein: CSASGPSGGLRQETQYF
CDR3 DNA: TGCAGTGCTAGCGGACCTAGCGGGGGCCTAAGGCAAGAGACCCAGTACTTC
clone size: -
V gene: TRBV20-1
D gene: TRBD2
J gene: TRBJ2-5
CDR3 length: 17

CDR3 protein: CASSFPSSAQYF
CDR3 DNA: TGTGCCAGCAGCTTCCCATCCTCCGCGCAGTATTTT
clone size: few
V gene: TRBV7-8
D gene: -
J gene: TRBJ2-3
CDR3 length: 12

CDR3 protein: CASSQTGGEADTQYF
CDR3 DNA: TGTGCCAGCAGCCAGACAGGGGGTGAAGCAGATACGCAGTATTTT
clone size: few
V gene: TRBV7-9
D gene: TRBD1
J gene: TRBJ2-3
CDR3 length: 15

CDR3 protein: CATQTGIGAYEQYF
CDR3 DNA: TGTGCCACTCAAACAGGGATAGGAGCCTACGAGCAGTACTTC
clone size: -
V gene: TRBV10-3
D gene: -
J gene: TRBJ2-7
CDR3 length: 14

CDR3 protein: CASKKRTSSNTGELFF
CDR3 DNA: TGTGCCAGCAAAAAGAGGACTAGCTCTAACACCGGGGAGCTGTTTTTT
clone size: -
V gene: TRBV27
D gene: TRBD2
J gene: TRBJ2-2
CDR3 length: 16

CDR3 protein: CASSPAGDGQPQHF
CDR3 DNA: TGTGCCAGCTCACCAGCGGGGGACGGCCAGCCCCAGCATTTT
clone size: -
V gene: TRBV18
D gene: -
J gene: TRBJ1-5
CDR3 length: 14

CDR3 protein: CASSWGQSGELFF
CDR3 DNA: TGTGCCAGCAGTTGGGGACAGTCTGGGGAGCTGTTTTTT
clone size: few
V gene: TRBV12-3/TRBV12-4
D gene: TRBD1
J gene: TRBJ2-2
CDR3 length: 13

CDR3 protein: CAISDGRSNSPLHF
CDR3 DNA: TGTGCCATCAGTGACGGCAGGAGTAATTCACCCCTCCACTTT
clone size: -
V gene: TRBV10-3
D gene: -
J gene: TRBJ1-6
CDR3 length: 14

CDR3 protein: CAMGRGLRSWELFF
CDR3 DNA: TGTGCCATGGGCCGCGGGCTGCGCAGCTGGGAGCTGTTTTTT
clone size: -
V gene: TRBV5-5
D gene: -
J gene: TRBJ2-2
CDR3 length: 14

CDR3 protein: CASSPTIGGDNEQFF
CDR3 DNA: TGTGCCAGCAGCCCAACCATTGGGGGGGACAATGAGCAGTTCTTC
clone size: -
V gene: TRBV9
D gene: TRBD2
J gene: TRBJ2-1
CDR3 length: 15

CDR3 protein: CASSDRGDEQFF
CDR3 DNA: TGTGCCAGCAGTGACAGGGGCGATGAGCAGTTCTTC
clone size: -
V gene: TRBV6-4
D gene: -
J gene: TRBJ2-1
CDR3 length: 12

CDR3 protein: CASSNRPGGANTEAFF
CDR3 DNA: TGTGCCAGCAGTAACCGCCCCGGGGGAGCGAACACTGAAGCTTTCTTT
clone size: few
V gene: TRBV5-5
D gene: -
J gene: TRBJ1-1
CDR3 length: 16

CDR3 protein: CASSLRTVTRGGYNEQFF
CDR3 DNA: TGTGCCAGCAGTCTACGGACAGTTACCAGAGGGGGTTACAATGAGCAGTTCTTC
clone size: few
V gene: TRBV6-5
D gene: -
J gene: TRBJ2-1
CDR3 length: 18

CDR3 protein: CSVPDRTHGNTIYF
CDR3 DNA: TGCAGCGTTCCCGACCGCACCCATGGAAACACCATATATTTT
clone size: few
V gene: TRBV29-1
D gene: -
J gene: TRBJ1-3
CDR3 length: 14